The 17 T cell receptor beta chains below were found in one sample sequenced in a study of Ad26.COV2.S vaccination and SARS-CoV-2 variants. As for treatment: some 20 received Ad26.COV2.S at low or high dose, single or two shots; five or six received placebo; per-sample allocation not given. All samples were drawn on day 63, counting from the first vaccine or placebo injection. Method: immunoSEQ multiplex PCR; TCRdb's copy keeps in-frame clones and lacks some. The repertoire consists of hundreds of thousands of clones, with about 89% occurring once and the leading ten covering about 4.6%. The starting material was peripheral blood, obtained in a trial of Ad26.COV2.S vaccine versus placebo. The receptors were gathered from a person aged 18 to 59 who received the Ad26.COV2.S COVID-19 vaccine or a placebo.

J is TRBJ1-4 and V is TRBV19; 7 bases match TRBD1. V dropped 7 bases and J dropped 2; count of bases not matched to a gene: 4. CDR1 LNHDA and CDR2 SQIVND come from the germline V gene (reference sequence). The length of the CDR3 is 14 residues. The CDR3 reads CASKKDRTNEKLFF. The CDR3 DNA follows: TGTGCCAGTAAGAAGGACAGGACTAATGAAAAACTGTTTTTT.

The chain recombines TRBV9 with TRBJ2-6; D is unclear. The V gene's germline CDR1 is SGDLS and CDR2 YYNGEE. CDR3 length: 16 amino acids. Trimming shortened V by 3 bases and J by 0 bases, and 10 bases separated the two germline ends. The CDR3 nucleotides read TGTGCCAGCAGCGGTAGAGTAAACTCTGGGGCCAACGTCCTGACTTTC. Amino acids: CASSGRVNSGANVLTF.

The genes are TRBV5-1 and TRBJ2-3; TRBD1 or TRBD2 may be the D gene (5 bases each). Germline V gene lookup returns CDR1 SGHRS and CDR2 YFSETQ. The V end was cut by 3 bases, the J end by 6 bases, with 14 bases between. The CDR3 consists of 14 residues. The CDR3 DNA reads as TGCGCCAGCAGCTACGGGACCCTCAGTGATACGCAGTATTTT. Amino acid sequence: CASSYGTLSDTQYF.

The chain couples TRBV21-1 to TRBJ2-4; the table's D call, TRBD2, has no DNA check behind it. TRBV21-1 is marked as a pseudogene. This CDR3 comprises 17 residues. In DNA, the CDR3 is TGTGCCAGCAACCTCGGTCAGCGGGGGGTAGCCAAAAACATTCAGTACTTC. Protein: CASNLGQRGVAKNIQYF.

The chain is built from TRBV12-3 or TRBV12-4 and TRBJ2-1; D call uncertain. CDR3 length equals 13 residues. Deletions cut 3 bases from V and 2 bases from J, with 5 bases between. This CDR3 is CASSFLAYNEQFF. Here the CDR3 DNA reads TGTGCCAGCAGTTTTCTGGCCTACAATGAGCAGTTCTTC.

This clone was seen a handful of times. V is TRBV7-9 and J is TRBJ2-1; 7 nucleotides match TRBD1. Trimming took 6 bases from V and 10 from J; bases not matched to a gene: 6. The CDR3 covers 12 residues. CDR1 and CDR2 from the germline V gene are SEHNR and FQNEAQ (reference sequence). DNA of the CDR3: TGTGCCAGCAGATTCGACAGGGACGAGCAGTTCTTC. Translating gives CASRFDRDEQFF. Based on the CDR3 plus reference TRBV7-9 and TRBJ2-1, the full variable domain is DTGVSQNPRHKITKRGQNVTFRCDPISEHNRLYWYRQTLGQGPEFLTYFQNEAQLEKSRLLSDRFSAERPKGSFSTLEIQRTEQGDSAMYLCASRFDRDEQFFGPGTRLTVL.

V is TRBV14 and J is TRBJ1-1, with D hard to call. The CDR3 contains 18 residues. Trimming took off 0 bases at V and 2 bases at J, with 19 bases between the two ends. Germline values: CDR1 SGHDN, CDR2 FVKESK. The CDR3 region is CASSQDLGRGRTNTEAFF. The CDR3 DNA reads TGTGCCAGCAGCCAAGATTTAGGTCGAGGACGGACCAACACTGAAGCTTTCTTT.

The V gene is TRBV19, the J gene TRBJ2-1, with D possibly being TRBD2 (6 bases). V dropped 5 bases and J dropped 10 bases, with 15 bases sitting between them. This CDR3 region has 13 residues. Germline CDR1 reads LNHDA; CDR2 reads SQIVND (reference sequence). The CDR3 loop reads CASSLTSFGEQFF. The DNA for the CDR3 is TGTGCCAGTAGTCTGACTAGTTTCGGGGAGCAGTTCTTC.

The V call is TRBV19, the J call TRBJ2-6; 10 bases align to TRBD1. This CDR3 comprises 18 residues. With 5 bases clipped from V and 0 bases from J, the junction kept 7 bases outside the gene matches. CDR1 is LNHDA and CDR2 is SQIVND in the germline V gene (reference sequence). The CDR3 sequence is CASSDRDRGYSGANVLTF. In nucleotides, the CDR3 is TGTGCCAGTAGTGACCGGGACAGGGGATACTCTGGGGCCAACGTCCTGACTTTC.

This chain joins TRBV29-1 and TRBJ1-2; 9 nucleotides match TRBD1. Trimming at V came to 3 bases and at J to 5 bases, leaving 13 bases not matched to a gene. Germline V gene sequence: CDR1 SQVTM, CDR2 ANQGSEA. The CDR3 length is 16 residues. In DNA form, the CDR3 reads TGCAGCGTTGACGAGGGGGGACAGGGAAGCTTTTATGGCTACACCTTC. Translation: CSVDEGGQGSFYGYTF.

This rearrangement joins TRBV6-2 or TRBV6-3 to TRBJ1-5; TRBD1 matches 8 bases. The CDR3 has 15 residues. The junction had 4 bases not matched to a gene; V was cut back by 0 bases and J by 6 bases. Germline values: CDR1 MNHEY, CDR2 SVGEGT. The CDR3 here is CASSYSGRGLQPQHF. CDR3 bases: TGTGCCAGCAGTTACTCAGGCAGGGGGCTTCAGCCCCAGCATTTT.

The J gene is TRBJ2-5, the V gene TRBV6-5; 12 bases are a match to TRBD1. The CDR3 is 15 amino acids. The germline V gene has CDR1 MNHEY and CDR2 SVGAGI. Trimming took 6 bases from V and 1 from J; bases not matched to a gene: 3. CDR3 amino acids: CASRPGQGAQETQYF. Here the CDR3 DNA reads TGTGCCAGCAGGCCGGGACAGGGGGCCCAAGAGACCCAGTACTTC.

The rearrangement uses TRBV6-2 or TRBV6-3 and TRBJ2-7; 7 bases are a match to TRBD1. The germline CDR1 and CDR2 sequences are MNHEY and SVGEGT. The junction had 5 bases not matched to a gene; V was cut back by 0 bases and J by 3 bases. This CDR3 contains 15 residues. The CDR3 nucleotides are TGTGCCAGCAGTTACTCAAGACAGGGATACTACGAGCAGTACTTC. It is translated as CASSYSRQGYYEQYF.

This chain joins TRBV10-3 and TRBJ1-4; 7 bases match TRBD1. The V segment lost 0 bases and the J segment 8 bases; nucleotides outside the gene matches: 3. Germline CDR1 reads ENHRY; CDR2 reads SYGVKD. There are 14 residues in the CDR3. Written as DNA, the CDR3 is TGTGCCATCAGTGAGTCAGGGACAGCGGAAAAACTGTTTTTT. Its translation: CAISESGTAEKLFF.

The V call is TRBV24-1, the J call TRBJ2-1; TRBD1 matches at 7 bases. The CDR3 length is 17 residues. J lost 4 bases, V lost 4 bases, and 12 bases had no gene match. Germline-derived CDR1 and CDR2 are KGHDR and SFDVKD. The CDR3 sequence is CATSDPGTAEPYNEQFF. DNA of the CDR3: TGTGCCACCAGTGACCCGGGGACAGCTGAGCCGTACAATGAGCAGTTCTTC.

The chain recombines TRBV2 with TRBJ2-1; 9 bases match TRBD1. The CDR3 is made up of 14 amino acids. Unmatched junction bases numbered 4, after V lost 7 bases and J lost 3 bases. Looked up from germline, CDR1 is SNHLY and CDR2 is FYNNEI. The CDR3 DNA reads TGTGCCAGCAACGGACAGGGGCACTACAATGAGCAGTTCTTC. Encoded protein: CASNGQGHYNEQFF. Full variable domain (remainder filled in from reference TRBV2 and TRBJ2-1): EPEVTQTPSHQVTQMGQEVILRCVPISNHLYFYWYRQILGQKVEFLVSFYNNEISEKSEIFDDQFSVERPDGSNFTLKIRSTKLEDSAMYFCASNGQGHYNEQFFGPGTRLTVL.

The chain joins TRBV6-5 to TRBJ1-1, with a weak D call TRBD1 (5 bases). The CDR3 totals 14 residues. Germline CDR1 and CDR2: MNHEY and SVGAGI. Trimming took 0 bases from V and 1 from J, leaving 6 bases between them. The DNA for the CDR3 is TGTGCCAGCAGTTACTCGACAGCGAACACTGAAGCTTTCTTT. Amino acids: CASSYSTANTEAFF.